The T cell receptor (beta chain) described here comes from a study of circulating CD8 cells and anti-PD-1 response in melanoma. Whole-study findings and limits: Clonotype sharing was highest between DPOS and TIGIT subsets. DNEG was most diverse; TIGIT repertoires were least diverse. Replicates were generally not done for experiments.

The V end was cut by 0 bases, the J end by 1 base, with 13 bases between. The CDR3 extends over 17 amino acids. CDR1 and CDR2 (germline): MDHEN, SYDVKM. This clonotype qualifies as large (0.1 to 1%). Its specificity is not known. Sorting of live CD3+CD8+TCRalphabeta+ cells by PD-1 and/or TIGIT gave four subsets. Using roughly 16 ng of total RNA, TCR libraries were made with the QIAseq Immune Repertoire TCR panel. Each CDR3 protein is one row after TCRdb ran MiXCR on the reads. The table has roughly 1,100 distinct CDR3 sequences, roughly 6.2% seen once. The clonotype was recovered from a human donor with melanoma. This sequence joins TRBV28 and TRBJ1-5; perhaps TRBD1 as D (5 bases). Sequencing used CD8+ T cells from PBMCs, obtained at baseline or after one month of anti-PD-1 therapy (not recorded which). The CDR3 spells CASSLWEGTGSNQPQHF. The CDR3 DNA reads TGTGCCAGCAGTTTATGGGAAGGGACCGGGAGCAATCAGCCCCAGCATTTT.